These T cell receptor beta chains were read from a single sample in a study of cytomegalovirus exposure and HLA in healthy donors. Libraries were prepared by immunoSEQ multiplex PCR; TCRdb keeps only in-frame clonotypes and omits some of them. Of about 63,000 clones listed, 89% are singletons. Source material: PBMCs. Receptors were obtained from a woman younger than 30 in good health and CMV-seronegative. CDR3s include the opening cysteine and the closing phenylalanine or tryptophan. The D gene is left open where the match is weak. Where a row states a size, it is once, few, many or the class of an expanded clone; other rows omit it.

CDR3nt: TGTGCCAGCAGTCCCACAGGGGGCTCCTACAATGAGCAGTTCTTC; CDR3aa: CASSPTGGSYNEQFF; abundance: once; j_gene: TRBJ2-1; d_gene: TRBD1; v_gene: TRBV2
CDR3nt: TGTGCCAGTTATCGGGGACAGGGATCGGCGTACTATGGCTACACCTTC; CDR3aa: CASYRGQGSAYYGYTF; abundance: .; j_gene: TRBJ1-2; d_gene: TRBD1; v_gene: TRBV7-2
CDR3nt: TGTGCCAGCACGATCGGCGGGGGGTTCCACAATGAGCAGTTCTTC; CDR3aa: CASTIGGGFHNEQFF; abundance: .; j_gene: TRBJ2-1; d_gene: TRBD2; v_gene: TRBV2
CDR3nt: TGTGCCACCGCCATAGACAGCCACGAAAAACTGTTTTTT; CDR3aa: CATAIDSHEKLFF; abundance: .; j_gene: TRBJ1-4; d_gene: .; v_gene: TRBV28
CDR3nt: TGTGCCAGCAGTTCAAGCGGAGCCGGGGGAAATGAGCAGTTCTTC; CDR3aa: CASSSSGAGGNEQFF; abundance: .; j_gene: TRBJ2-1; d_gene: .; v_gene: TRBV27
CDR3nt: TGTGCCAGTAGTATAAGACAGTCCTCCTACGAGCAGTACTTC; CDR3aa: CASSIRQSSYEQYF; abundance: .; j_gene: TRBJ2-7; d_gene: .; v_gene: TRBV19
CDR3nt: TGCGCCAGCAGCCCGGGGACTCTCGGAGGCATTCAGTACTTC; CDR3aa: CASSPGTLGGIQYF; abundance: .; j_gene: TRBJ2-4; d_gene: .; v_gene: TRBV4-1
CDR3nt: TGCGCCAGCAGCGCCGGGACAGCACAAGAGACCCAGTACTTC; CDR3aa: CASSAGTAQETQYF; abundance: .; j_gene: TRBJ2-5; d_gene: TRBD1; v_gene: TRBV5-1
CDR3nt: TGTGCCAGCAGTTTATCCGGGAACAATGAGCAGTTCTTC; CDR3aa: CASSLSGNNEQFF; abundance: once; j_gene: TRBJ2-1; d_gene: .; v_gene: TRBV27
CDR3nt: TGCGCCAGCAGCTTGGTGGGAAAGGGGGCAACAGATACGCAGTATTTT; CDR3aa: CASSLVGKGATDTQYF; abundance: once; j_gene: TRBJ2-3; d_gene: TRBD1; v_gene: TRBV5-1
CDR3nt: TGCGCCAGCAGCCAAGACGGGGCAGGGGCCTATACCGGGGAGCTGTTTTTT; CDR3aa: CASSQDGAGAYTGELFF; abundance: few; j_gene: TRBJ2-2; d_gene: .; v_gene: TRBV4-1
CDR3nt: TGCGCCAGCAGCCCTGGGGGCGGCAGGGGGCTGGGAAACACCATATATTTT; CDR3aa: CASSPGGGRGLGNTIYF; abundance: .; j_gene: TRBJ1-3; d_gene: TRBD1; v_gene: TRBV4-1
CDR3nt: TGTGCCAGCAGCCCCCGGGGGGCCCAAGGAAGGGAAAAACTGTTTTTT; CDR3aa: CASSPRGAQGREKLFF; abundance: .; j_gene: TRBJ1-4; d_gene: .; v_gene: TRBV7-9
CDR3nt: TGTGCCAGCAGTTACGGCGGGGGGATTTCCTACAATGAGCAGTTCTTC; CDR3aa: CASSYGGGISYNEQFF; abundance: .; j_gene: TRBJ2-1; d_gene: TRBD2; v_gene: TRBV6-6
CDR3nt: TGTGCCAGCAGCCAAGACGTTTGGAGGGAGAGGTACGAGCAGTACTTC; CDR3aa: CASSQDVWRERYEQYF; abundance: .; j_gene: TRBJ2-7; d_gene: .; v_gene: TRBV14
CDR3nt: TGTGCCAGCAGTTACAGGGACAGCCAAGAGACCCAGTACTTC; CDR3aa: CASSYRDSQETQYF; abundance: .; j_gene: TRBJ2-5; d_gene: TRBD1; v_gene: TRBV6-6
CDR3nt: TGTGCCAGCAGGCCGGGAGGGGATTTATATGGCTACACCTTC; CDR3aa: CASRPGGDLYGYTF; abundance: .; j_gene: TRBJ1-2; d_gene: .; v_gene: TRBV7-6
CDR3nt: TGTGCCAGCAGTTTATCGACTAGCGGGTGGGGTGAGCAGTTCTTC; CDR3aa: CASSLSTSGWGEQFF; abundance: .; j_gene: TRBJ2-1; d_gene: TRBD2; v_gene: TRBV28
CDR3nt: TGTGCCAGCACCCGCGGCCAGCGGGGGTCCTCGCGGTTCTTC; CDR3aa: CASTRGQRGSSRFF; abundance: .; j_gene: TRBJ2-1; d_gene: TRBD2; v_gene: TRBV28
CDR3nt: TGTGCCAGCAGTATCCCGACTAGCGGGATTTCCTACAATGAGCAGTTCTTC; CDR3aa: CASSIPTSGISYNEQFF; abundance: .; j_gene: TRBJ2-1; d_gene: TRBD2; v_gene: TRBV28
CDR3nt: TGTGCCAGCTCACCCTCAGGGGGATGGAATGAAAAACTGTTTTTT; CDR3aa: CASSPSGGWNEKLFF; abundance: few; j_gene: TRBJ1-4; d_gene: TRBD1; v_gene: TRBV18
CDR3nt: TGTGCCAGCAGCAGGGGGCAGGCCGGGGAGCTGTTTTTT; CDR3aa: CASSRGQAGELFF; abundance: .; j_gene: TRBJ2-2; d_gene: TRBD1; v_gene: TRBV7-9
CDR3nt: TGCGCCAGCAGCTTTACAAGTACAGGGAGTGGCCTTAGGGGGGAGACCCAGTACTTC; CDR3aa: CASSFTSTGSGLRGETQYF; abundance: .; j_gene: TRBJ2-5; d_gene: .; v_gene: TRBV5-1
CDR3nt: TGTGCCAGCAGCGCAAGCGGGGTGAACACCGGGGAGCTGTTTTTT; CDR3aa: CASSASGVNTGELFF; abundance: .; j_gene: TRBJ2-2; d_gene: TRBD2; v_gene: TRBV7-7
CDR3nt: TGCAGCGGAAACGGGGGGGGAAAAGAGACCCAGTACTTC; CDR3aa: CSGNGGGKETQYF; abundance: .; j_gene: TRBJ2-5; d_gene: TRBD2; v_gene: TRBV29-1
CDR3nt: TGTGCCAGCAGTTTGGACAGGGAGTCCTACAATGAGCAGTTCTTC; CDR3aa: CASSLDRESYNEQFF; abundance: .; j_gene: TRBJ2-1; d_gene: TRBD1; v_gene: TRBV2
CDR3nt: TGTGCCAGCTGGCGACAGGGGGCTAACACTGAAGCTTTCTTT; CDR3aa: CASWRQGANTEAFF; abundance: .; j_gene: TRBJ1-1; d_gene: TRBD1; v_gene: TRBV28
CDR3nt: TGTGCCAGCAGCTCAGAGAACAGGGGGCGTAACTATGGCTACACCTTC; CDR3aa: CASSSENRGRNYGYTF; abundance: .; j_gene: TRBJ1-2; d_gene: TRBD1; v_gene: TRBV13
CDR3nt: TGTGCCAGCAGCTTGGCCGTGAACACTGAAGCTTTCTTT; CDR3aa: CASSLAVNTEAFF; abundance: .; j_gene: TRBJ1-1; d_gene: .; v_gene: TRBV5-5
CDR3nt: TGTGCCAGCAGTTACGGTAGCGGGAGGGGCAATGAGCAGTTCTTC; CDR3aa: CASSYGSGRGNEQFF; abundance: .; j_gene: TRBJ2-1; d_gene: TRBD2; v_gene: TRBV6-5
CDR3nt: TGTGCCAGCAGCTTGCGACAGGGCCACGAGCAGTACTTC; CDR3aa: CASSLRQGHEQYF; abundance: .; j_gene: TRBJ2-7; d_gene: TRBD1; v_gene: TRBV5-6
CDR3nt: TGTGCCAGCAGCTTGGGGGCAGAGTCCTACGAGCAGTACTTC; CDR3aa: CASSLGAESYEQYF; abundance: .; j_gene: TRBJ2-7; d_gene: .; v_gene: TRBV5-8
CDR3nt: TGTGCCAGCAGTCGCCAACAGGGGGAAGGGGAAAAACTGTTTTTT; CDR3aa: CASSRQQGEGEKLFF; abundance: .; j_gene: TRBJ1-4; d_gene: TRBD1; v_gene: TRBV28
CDR3nt: TGTGCCAGCAGCTTAGCGCGCCACAGGGGTTCTGGGGCCAACGTCCTGACTTTC; CDR3aa: CASSLARHRGSGANVLTF; abundance: .; j_gene: TRBJ2-6; d_gene: TRBD1; v_gene: TRBV7-2
CDR3nt: TGTGCCAGCAGCGGAAACTTGATCAGGAGGGGCAACAATGAGCAGTTCTTC; CDR3aa: CASSGNLIRRGNNEQFF; abundance: .; j_gene: TRBJ2-1; d_gene: .; v_gene: TRBV13
CDR3nt: TGTGCCAGCAGCTTCGGACTAGCGGGGGGCGGGGAAGAGACCCAGTACTTC; CDR3aa: CASSFGLAGGGEETQYF; abundance: .; j_gene: TRBJ2-5; d_gene: TRBD2; v_gene: TRBV5-4
CDR3nt: TGTGCCAGCAGCTTAGGGGCTCGCCTGGGGGCTACGACAGATACGCAGTATTTT; CDR3aa: CASSLGARLGATTDTQYF; abundance: .; j_gene: TRBJ2-3; d_gene: .; v_gene: TRBV11-3
CDR3nt: TGTGCCTGGAGTGTAGTCAGAAACACCGGGGAGCTGTTTTTT; CDR3aa: CAWSVVRNTGELFF; abundance: .; j_gene: TRBJ2-2; d_gene: .; v_gene: TRBV30
CDR3nt: TGTGCCAGCGGGGCGATCAGGGGGGAGACCCAGTACTTC; CDR3aa: CASGAIRGETQYF; abundance: .; j_gene: TRBJ2-5; d_gene: TRBD1; v_gene: TRBV2
CDR3nt: TGCGCCAGCAGCTTGGGGGACTTCGGCTCCTACAATGAGCAGTTCTTC; CDR3aa: CASSLGDFGSYNEQFF; abundance: .; j_gene: TRBJ2-1; d_gene: .; v_gene: TRBV5-4
CDR3nt: TGTGCCAGCAGTTCAGTAGCGGGATCTTCGGGCGAGCAGTACTTC; CDR3aa: CASSSVAGSSGEQYF; abundance: .; j_gene: TRBJ2-7; d_gene: TRBD2; v_gene: TRBV27
CDR3nt: TGCGCCAGCAGCCAAACCGGGACACGCCAAGAGACCCAGTACTTC; CDR3aa: CASSQTGTRQETQYF; abundance: .; j_gene: TRBJ2-5; d_gene: .; v_gene: TRBV4-1